These 21 T cell receptor beta chains share one sample of origin, sequenced in a study of blood T cell repertoires in COVID-19 (dated by TCRdb to 2020 to 2021). Library construction relied on the immunoSEQ multiplex PCR assay. The table was pulled from immuneACCESS by TCRdb, which kept in-frame rearrangements only. Such tables lose some clones; where checked, under half of the loss comes from unresolved V genes, and the rest has no known cause. Present in this sample are fewer than 250,000 clones, around 90% of which were seen just once. The ten largest clones take up about 15% of the sample. Source material: PBMCs or T cells enriched from blood (not recorded which). The receptors originated from a man aged 30-40 years who had been exposed to COVID-19.

This clone was recorded only once. The V and J genes are TRBV9 and TRBJ1-3; the D is unclear. Germline lookup yields CDR1 SGDLS and CDR2 YYNGEE. The V and J ends lost 5 bases and 4 bases respectively, with 4 bases between them. This CDR3 region has 11 residues. The CDR3 DNA sequence: TGTGCCAGCAGTGAGGGAAACACCATATATTTT. This sequence encodes CASSEGNTIYF. The full variable domain, with the rest looked up from reference TRBV9 and TRBJ1-3, is DSGVTQTPKHLITATGQRVTLRCSPRSGDLSVYWYQQSLDQGLQFLIQYYNGEERAKGNILERFSAQQFPDLHSELNLSSLELGDSALYFCASSEGNTIYFGEGSWLTVV.

The chain joins TRBV19 to TRBJ1-5; D remains unclear. Germline CDR1 reads LNHDA; CDR2 reads SQIVND (reference sequence). The V end lost 3 bases, the J end lost 2 bases, and 17 bases lay between the germline ends. The CDR3 extends over 17 amino acids. CDR3 coding DNA: TGTGCCAGTAGTATTGGTGTCGGAGGGAATGGCAATCAGCCCCAGCATTTT. Encoded protein: CASSIGVGGNGNQPQHF.

V and J are TRBV29-1 and TRBJ1-1; a weak D match, TRBD1 (6 bases). Per the germline V gene, CDR1 is SQVTM and CDR2 is ANQGSEA. The germline V and J ends were trimmed by 1 base and 8 bases, with 20 bases remaining between them. The CDR3 totals 15 residues. CDR3 sequence: CSVEGGFIPRGEAFF. The CDR3 bases are TGCAGCGTTGAAGGGGGTTTTATCCCAAGGGGGGAAGCTTTCTTT.

The V and J genes are TRBV12-2 and TRBJ2-7; the listed D gene, TRBD2, was not tested against the DNA. TRBV12-2 constitutes a pseudogene. The CDR3 extends over 17 amino acids. CDR3 coding DNA: TGTGCAAGTCGTCGAATCAGGAAGCGGGGGGCTTTCTACGAGCAGTACTTC. It encodes CASRRIRKRGAFYEQYF.

This chain joins TRBV4-1 and TRBJ1-1, with D possibly TRBD1 on 6 matching bases. Germline V lookup: CDR1 MGHRA, CDR2 YSYEKL. Trimming stripped 3 bases from V and 3 bases from J, with 26 bases between. The CDR3 is made up of 19 amino acids. The CDR3 nucleotides read TGCGCCAGCAGCCAGAGGCAGGCAGGGGTTAGAAGTTTGGACACTGAAGCTTTCTTT. It encodes CASSQRQAGVRSLDTEAFF.

The chain carries TRBV18 and TRBJ1-1; D might be TRBD1 (5 bases). The V and J ends lost 2 bases and 0 bases respectively, with 19 bases between them. This CDR3 is built from 18 residues. Per germline, CDR1 KGHSH and CDR2 LQKENI. CDR3 bases: TGTGCCAGCTCACCAAGGGTTGGGGGGGATAGGATGAACACTGAAGCTTTCTTT. As protein: CASSPRVGGDRMNTEAFF. The entire variable domain, with the rest obtained from reference TRBV18 and TRBJ1-1, is as follows: NAGVMQNPRHLVRRRGQEARLRCSPMKGHSHVYWYRQLPEEGLKFMVYLQKENIIDESGMPKERFSAEFPKEGPSILRIQQVVRGDSAAYFCASSPRVGGDRMNTEAFFGQGTRLTVV.

Here the CDR3 DNA reads TGCGCCAGCAGCTTGGCCCCTAGCGGGGGTAATGAGCAGTTCTTC. This encodes CASSLAPSGGNEQFF. The rearrangement joins TRBV5-1 to TRBJ2-1, with TRBD2 matching over 10 bases. Germline V gene lookup returns CDR1 SGHRS and CDR2 YFSETQ. This CDR3 spans 15 amino acids. V lost 0 bases and J lost 7; bases outside the gene matches: 4.

For the CDR3, the DNA is TGTGCCAGCTCTTCCGGGATTAGCAATCAGCCCCAGCATTTT. Amino acid sequence: CASSSGISNQPQHF. The rearrangement joins TRBV2 to TRBJ1-5; no clear D. The V gene's germline CDR1 is SNHLY and CDR2 FYNNEI. CDR3 length: 14 residues. The V gene lost 8 bases and the J gene lost 0 bases, with 11 bases spanning the gap. Complete variable domain (other parts from reference TRBV2 and TRBJ1-5): EPEVTQTPSHQVTQMGQEVILRCVPISNHLYFYWYRQILGQKVEFLVSFYNNEISEKSEIFDDQFSVERPDGSNFTLKIRSTKLEDSAMYFCASSSGISNQPQHFGDGTRLSIL.

The chain combines TRBV10-3 with TRBJ1-2, with 10 nucleotides matching TRBD1. Germline V gene sequence: CDR1 ENHRY, CDR2 SYGVKD. CDR3 length: 15 amino acids. Losses at the gene ends were 7 bases for V and 2 bases for J; bases not matched to a gene: 7. The CDR3 protein is CAIMRRQGANYGYTF. The CDR3 DNA is TGTGCCATCATGAGGAGACAGGGGGCGAACTATGGCTACACCTTC.

The chain links TRBV4-1 to TRBJ2-7, with 10 bases matching TRBD1. The CDR3 extends over 15 amino acids. Trimming at V came to 6 bases and at J to 5 bases, leaving 10 bases not matched to a gene. The germline CDR1 and CDR2 sequences are MGHRA and YSYEKL. CDR3 sequence: CASSLTGGGFDEQYF. The CDR3 DNA reads as TGCGCCAGCAGTTTGACAGGGGGCGGATTCGACGAGCAGTACTTC.

This sequence joins TRBV6-2 or TRBV6-3 and TRBJ1-5, with a tentative D call TRBD1 (5 bases). Trimming shortened V by 2 bases and J by 2 bases, and 7 bases separated the two germline ends. The CDR3 loop spans 14 amino acids. Per germline, CDR1 MNHEY and CDR2 SVGEGT. CDR3 residues: CASSYVQGNQPQHF. CDR3 DNA sequence: TGTGCCAGCAGTTACGTACAGGGCAATCAGCCCCAGCATTTT.

The chain uses TRBV5-6 and TRBJ2-7; 9 bases match TRBD1. Germline V gene data show CDR1 as SGHDT and CDR2 as YYEEEE. This CDR3 is 16 amino acids long. With 0 bases clipped from V and 0 bases from J, the junction kept 4 bases outside the gene matches. The CDR3 is CASSLVGTGYSYEQYF. The CDR3 DNA sequence: TGTGCCAGCAGCTTGGTCGGGACAGGGTACTCCTACGAGCAGTACTTC.

This chain links TRBV9 with TRBJ1-6; D gene unclear. The CDR3 length is 16 residues. Deletions cut 1 base from V and 5 bases from J, with 13 bases between. Looked up from germline, CDR1 is SGDLS and CDR2 is YYNGEE. The CDR3 DNA follows: TGTGCCAGCAGCGTAAGCCCCGAATCAAATAATTCACCCCTCCACTTT. Translating gives CASSVSPESNNSPLHF.

The chain has TRBV6-5 and TRBJ2-7, with D possibly TRBD2 on 5 matching bases. Germline V gene sequence: CDR1 MNHEY, CDR2 SVGAGI. The CDR3 has 13 residues. V was shortened by 8 bases and J by 3 bases, with 14 bases between the two germline ends. The CDR3 nucleotides are TGTGCCAGCGTCTGGGGAGCGGTCTACGAGCAGTACTTC. It codes for CASVWGAVYEQYF.

The genes are TRBV5-1 and TRBJ1-2, with a weak D call TRBD1 (6 bases). This CDR3 is built from 15 residues. From germline, CDR1 is SGHRS and CDR2 YFSETQ. The V end was cut by 7 bases, the J end by 2 bases, with 18 bases between. CDR3 loop: CASSSEGGRNYGYTF. In DNA, the CDR3 is TGCGCCAGCTCCTCCGAGGGGGGGCGCAACTATGGCTACACCTTC.

The genes are TRBV3-1 (or the pseudogene TRBV3-2) and TRBJ1-2; 7 bases align to TRBD1. J lost 3 bases, V lost 2 bases, and 3 bases had no gene match. Germline V gives CDR1 LGHDT, CDR2 YNNKEL (reference sequence). CDR3 size: 14 residues. The CDR3 nucleotides read TGTGCCAGCAGCCAAACAGGGGAGGACTATGGCTACACCTTC. Protein sequence: CASSQTGEDYGYTF.

The V call is TRBV7-8, the J call TRBJ2-7; 7 nucleotides align to TRBD1. Germline lookup yields CDR1 SGHVS and CDR2 FQNEAQ. The V segment lost 6 bases and the J segment 0 bases; nucleotides outside the gene matches: 11. The CDR3 loop spans 16 amino acids. CDR3 sequence: CASSRSTGTVSYEQYF. The CDR3 DNA reads TGTGCCAGCAGTAGGTCCACCGGGACAGTCTCCTACGAGCAGTACTTC. The variable domain in full, completed from reference TRBV7-8 and TRBJ2-7, reads GAGVSQSPRYKVAKRGQDVALRCDPISGHVSLFWYQQALGQGPEFLTYFQNEAQLDKSGLPSDRFFAERPEGSVSTLKIQRTQQEDSAVYLCASSRSTGTVSYEQYFGPGTRLTVT.

The chain is built from TRBV28 and TRBJ1-4; possible D gene TRBD1, 5 bases. The CDR3 has 15 amino acids. Trimming removed 6 bases at V and 4 bases at J, with 15 bases between. Germline CDR1 reads MDHEN; CDR2 reads SYDVKM. CDR3: CASSDGGGGNEKLFF. The CDR3 region has the DNA TGTGCCAGCAGCGACGGGGGGGGTGGTAATGAAAAACTGTTTTTT.

V gene TRBV3-1 (or the pseudogene TRBV3-2) combines with J gene TRBJ2-1; 8 bases are shared with TRBD2. CDR3 length: 15 residues. V was clipped by 4 bases and J by 3 bases; unmatched bases: 5. CDR1 is LGHDT, CDR2 YNNKEL, per germline (reference sequence). The CDR3 bases are TGTGCCAGCAGCCCCCCGGGAGGGAACTACAATGAGCAGTTCTTC. Translated: CASSPPGGNYNEQFF.

The chain couples TRBV6-1 to TRBJ2-4; D is unresolved. The length of the CDR3 is 15 residues. V was shortened by 2 bases and J by 9 bases, with 17 bases between the two germline ends. Germline V lookup: CDR1 MNHNS, CDR2 SASEGT. CDR3 amino acids: CASSETSAPRGIQYF. DNA of the CDR3: TGTGCCAGCAGTGAAACATCGGCCCCTCGAGGCATTCAGTACTTC.

The CDR3 protein is CASSPYSGTGGYGYTF. CDR3 DNA: TGTGCCAGCTCACCTTACTCCGGGACAGGAGGCTATGGCTACACCTTC. The chain links TRBV18 to TRBJ1-2, with 8 positions matching TRBD1. V trimming: 3 bases; J trimming: 4 bases; junction bases outside the gene matches: 10. The CDR3 contains 16 residues. CDR1 is KGHSH and CDR2 is LQKENI in the germline V gene.